This T cell receptor (beta chain) is drawn from a study of T cell responses to AZD1222 COVID-19 vaccine. Study-level findings and limits: Reports indicate that nearly half of spike-specific TCRs are directed at unmutated variant regions. White British people made up most donors, females outnumbered males, and clonal diversity was possibly underestimated. Seropositive at baseline were only six or seven AZD1222 recipients.

Here immunoSEQ multiplex PCR was the method, and the copy in TCRdb shows in-frame clones only, minus some. This sample carries 150,000 to 200,000 clones, around 90% of them seen once, and the ten largest clones take about 3.5%. A word on this clone: Its antigen is not known.

This CDR3 spans 11 amino acids. The germline V and J ends were trimmed by 5 bases and 8 bases, with 9 bases remaining between them. Germline V gives CDR1 SGHAT, CDR2 FQDESV (reference sequence). The chain employs TRBV11-1 and TRBJ1-2; no firm D call. The sequencing here drew on peripheral blood, taken 28 days after the second dose of the MenACWY control vaccine. This sequence originates from an adult who received the MenACWY meningococcal vaccine as a control. CDR3 in amino acids: CASSHRGGYTF. In nucleotides, the CDR3 is TGTGCCAGCAGCCACCGAGGGGGCTACACCTTC.